The present entry profiles one T cell receptor (beta chain) with its context. Its target is unknown. Germline lookup yields CDR1 LNHDA and CDR2 SQIVND (reference sequence). This CDR3 spans 15 amino acids. The V and J ends lost 3 bases and 2 bases, in that order; junction bases with no gene match: 4. The data were obtained in a study of breast tumors, draining lymph nodes, adjacent tissues. Overall study results and limits: Data only fit, rather than demonstrated, lymph node origin of most tumor T cells. Luminal-like breast cancer showed significantly higher tumor–nontumor repertoire similarity than basal-like. Tumor repertoires ranked between lymph nodes and nontumor tissue in diversity, with V and J gene preferences.

TCRdb recomputed calls from the multiplex PCR reads with MiXCR, one row per CDR3 protein. The sample includes some 53,000 distinct CDR3 sequences, about 40% of them seen just once. This rearrangement joins TRBV19 to TRBJ1-2, with TRBD1 matching 9 bases. This TCR came from a female donor with breast cancer. Some clones in this sample may be carry-over from other donors' samples. What was sequenced was breast tumor tissue. CDR3 sequence reads: CASSITGTGNYGYTF. The CDR3 DNA is TGTGCCAGTAGTATCACCGGGACAGGGAACTATGGCTACACCTTC.